The rows below give T cell receptor beta chains drawn from one sample of a study of cytomegalovirus exposure and HLA in healthy donors. The table came from immunoSEQ multiplex PCR; TCRdb's copy has only in-frame clones and leaves some out. This listing includes over 100,000 clones. Material: PBMCs. These receptors originate from a man aged 18 to 29 in good health and CMV-seronegative. The CDR3 runs from the conserved cysteine through the conserved F or W.

len: 14
v_gene: TRBV4-1
j_gene: TRBJ1-1
CDR3aa: CASSQGSGVTEAFF

len: 15
v_gene: TRBV5-1
j_gene: TRBJ2-6
CDR3aa: CASSHGGAGANVLTF

len: 16
v_gene: TRBV4-3
j_gene: TRBJ2-2
CDR3aa: CASSQDSGGAPGELFF

len: 15
v_gene: TRBV19
j_gene: TRBJ1-4
CDR3aa: CASSIVRQGDEKLFF

len: 14
v_gene: TRBV5-1
j_gene: TRBJ2-5
CDR3aa: CASSRDSWRETQYF

len: 16
v_gene: TRBV28
j_gene: TRBJ2-7
CDR3aa: CASSLLEIRSSYEQYF

len: 17
v_gene: TRBV5-1
j_gene: TRBJ2-7
CDR3aa: CASSLGGGTGRAYEQYF

len: 14
v_gene: TRBV28
j_gene: TRBJ1-5
CDR3aa: CASSHRQPNQPQHF

len: 16
v_gene: TRBV23-1
j_gene: TRBJ2-1
CDR3aa: CASIQRRGTAYNEQFF

len: 15
v_gene: TRBV19
j_gene: TRBJ2-5
CDR3aa: CASSIDPGTTETQYF

len: 12
v_gene: TRBV6-1
j_gene: TRBJ1-2
CDR3aa: CASPGQNYGYTF

len: 12
v_gene: TRBV19
j_gene: TRBJ2-7
CDR3aa: CASSRSGYEQYF

len: 15
v_gene: TRBV5-1
j_gene: TRBJ2-7
CDR3aa: CAGSLALQEIYEQYF

len: 16
v_gene: TRBV29-1
j_gene: TRBJ2-7
CDR3aa: CSVEEGVGPGAYEQYF

len: 13
v_gene: TRBV19
j_gene: TRBJ1-1
CDR3aa: CASSIRVGVEAFF

len: 14
v_gene: TRBV7-9
j_gene: TRBJ2-7
CDR3aa: CASSPLSGRYEQYF

len: 15
v_gene: TRBV27
j_gene: TRBJ2-1
CDR3aa: CASSLSFSGYNEQFF

len: 16
v_gene: TRBV4-3
j_gene: TRBJ2-5
CDR3aa: CASSQDRLAGGETQYF

len: 15
v_gene: TRBV27
j_gene: TRBJ2-3
CDR3aa: CASSSVIRGTDTQYF

len: 17
v_gene: TRBV7-3
j_gene: TRBJ2-7
CDR3aa: CASSLNPLAGLPYEQYF

len: 15
v_gene: TRBV5-1
j_gene: TRBJ1-1
CDR3aa: CASSLGATADTEAFF

len: 14
v_gene: TRBV7-2
j_gene: TRBJ1-2
CDR3aa: CASYPGGSNYGYTF

len: 14
v_gene: TRBV19
j_gene: TRBJ1-6
CDR3aa: CASSSGTANSPLHF

len: 15
v_gene: TRBV5-5
j_gene: TRBJ2-7
CDR3aa: CASSLFTGGSYEQYF

len: 14
v_gene: TRBV2
j_gene: TRBJ2-3
CDR3aa: CASSAQGQTDTQYF

len: 15
v_gene: TRBV7-2
j_gene: TRBJ1-1
CDR3aa: CASGGHRGRNTEAFF

len: 16
v_gene: TRBV4-2
j_gene: TRBJ2-5
CDR3aa: CASSQGASGREETQYF

len: 16
v_gene: TRBV11-3
j_gene: TRBJ2-5
CDR3aa: CASSSPRTGGLETQYF

len: 12
v_gene: TRBV29-1
j_gene: TRBJ2-7
CDR3aa: CSPRPGNYEQYF

len: 14
v_gene: TRBV9
j_gene: TRBJ1-2
CDR3aa: CASSVGGRDYGYTF

len: 14
v_gene: TRBV18
j_gene: TRBJ1-1
CDR3aa: CASSPGQTNTEAFF

len: 16
v_gene: TRBV6-6
j_gene: TRBJ2-1
CDR3aa: CASSNGLAGDYNEQFF

len: 14
v_gene: TRBV5-4
j_gene: TRBJ2-7
CDR3aa: CASSLSGGGYEQYF

len: 16
v_gene: TRBV27
j_gene: TRBJ2-7
CDR3aa: CASSIRETASSYEQYF

len: 13
v_gene: TRBV19
j_gene: TRBJ1-4
CDR3aa: CASRPLTVEKLFF

len: 13
v_gene: TRBV27
j_gene: TRBJ1-1
CDR3aa: CASSQRGGTEAFF

len: 18
v_gene: TRBV29-1
j_gene: TRBJ1-4
CDR3aa: CSVEGTDRTSATNEKLFF

len: 15
v_gene: TRBV4-1
j_gene: TRBJ2-7
CDR3aa: CASSQDQREQYEQYF

len: 16
v_gene: TRBV25-1
j_gene: TRBJ1-3
CDR3aa: CASSDPIRGDGNTIYF

len: 16
v_gene: TRBV5-1
j_gene: TRBJ2-5
CDR3aa: CASSVYGLAGQETQYF

len: 16
v_gene: TRBV9
j_gene: TRBJ2-7
CDR3aa: CASSALHSSAQIEQYF

len: 16
v_gene: TRBV28
j_gene: TRBJ2-2
CDR3aa: CASSLYGSRGTGELFF

len: 12
v_gene: TRBV11-1
j_gene: TRBJ1-6
CDR3aa: CASALSESPLHF

len: 13
v_gene: TRBV6-1
j_gene: TRBJ1-1
CDR3aa: CASSEVWNTEAFF

len: 15
v_gene: TRBV5-4
j_gene: TRBJ2-2
CDR3aa: CASSPVGRTTGELFF

len: 15
v_gene: TRBV7-9
j_gene: TRBJ1-4
CDR3aa: CASSLVGATNEKLFF

len: 15
v_gene: TRBV6-1
j_gene: TRBJ2-3
CDR3aa: CASSAYRGLEDTQYF

len: 14
v_gene: TRBV7-9
j_gene: TRBJ1-2
CDR3aa: CASSLELGGHGYTF

len: 15
v_gene: TRBV7-8
j_gene: TRBJ2-5
CDR3aa: CASSLRLAVQETQYF

len: 14
v_gene: TRBV7-2
j_gene: TRBJ1-1
CDR3aa: CASSLGTGGPEAFF

len: 15
v_gene: TRBV25-1
j_gene: TRBJ2-7
CDR3aa: CATTNTDRGVYEQYF

len: 15
v_gene: TRBV4-3
j_gene: TRBJ1-2
CDR3aa: CASSRENDRGYGYTF